These T cell receptor beta chains were read from a single sample in a study of molecular identifiers for immune sequencing clone quantification. TCRdb re-called the PCR reads through MiXCR, storing one row per CDR3 protein. The table records about 640,000 distinct CDR3 sequences, about 20% of them present only once. The sequencing input was naive CD8+ T cells from blood, with Jurkat cell RNA spiked in. The receptors stem from a human donor in good health. Some libraries in this study had Jurkat cell RNA spiked in. The CDR3 runs from the conserved cysteine through the conserved F or W. The order of the fields is V gene, J gene, D gene, clone size, CDR3 DNA, CDR3 protein. The D gene is left open where the match is weak. Size values are once, few and many counts, or a class for expanded clones, and some rows have none.

TRBV27,TRBJ2-7,-,-,TGTGCCAGCAGTGTGTGGACACGGGGTTCCTACGAGCAGTACTTC,CASSVWTRGSYEQYF
TRBV12-3/TRBV12-4,TRBJ2-1,-,many,TGTGCCAGCAGCTTGCCGGGCACCGGCAATGAGCAGTTCTTC,CASSLPGTGNEQFF
TRBV7-9,TRBJ2-4,TRBD1,many,TGTGCCAGCAGCTTCGGACAGGGCGAAGCCAAAAACATTCAGTACTTC,CASSFGQGEAKNIQYF
TRBV7-9,TRBJ2-1,-,many,TGTGCCAGCAGCTTAGCTCTACGGACGAGCGGAATACGGGATGAGCAGTTCTTC,CASSLALRTSGIRDEQFF
TRBV12-3/TRBV12-4,TRBJ2-7,-,-,TGTGCCAGCGCGCGTAGCTCCTACGGGCAGTACTTC,CASARSSYGQYF
TRBV7-8,TRBJ1-3,-,few,TGTGCCAGCAGCTTAAGACAGCCCTCTGGAAACACCATATATTTT,CASSLRQPSGNTIYF
TRBV2,TRBJ2-7,-,few,TGTGCCAGCTGCTTGACTGGGGGTAGAAACGAGCAGTACTTC,CASCLTGGRNEQYF
TRBV12-3/TRBV12-4,TRBJ1-2,-,few,TGTGCCAGCAGTTCGTACAGGGCTAGCTATGGCTACACCTTC,CASSSYRASYGYTF
TRBV28,TRBJ2-5,TRBD2,many,TGTGCCAGCACCTTCCTAGCGGGCGTAAAAGAGACCCAGTACTTC,CASTFLAGVKETQYF
TRBV7-9,TRBJ2-3,-,many,TGTGCCAGCAGCTTGGGGACAACCTCTAGCACAGATACGCAGTATTTT,CASSLGTTSSTDTQYF
TRBV10-3,TRBJ2-3,-,many,TGTGCCATCAGTGATGGGGGGAAGTTCTTGTTAGGCACAGATACGCAGTATTTT,CAISDGGKFLLGTDTQYF
TRBV13,TRBJ2-5,TRBD2,many,TGTGCCAGCAGCTCAGGACTAGCGGGGAACGGTGGGACCCAGTACTTC,CASSSGLAGNGGTQYF
TRBV27,TRBJ2-3,-,many,TGTGCCAGCGCTACCGGTGGTACGCAGTATTTT,CASATGGTQYF
TRBV18,TRBJ2-3,TRBD1,many,TGTGCCAGCTCACCACAGGGGGCCTCCACAGATACGCAGTATTTT,CASSPQGASTDTQYF
TRBV7-9,TRBJ2-2,-,many,TGTGCCAGCAGCGTCGACCCAGATTTTGACACCGGGGAGCTGTTTTTT,CASSVDPDFDTGELFF
TRBV19,TRBJ2-7,-,many,TGTGCCAGTAGTACCTTAGTGGAGGGACCTAAATACGAGCAGTACTTC,CASSTLVEGPKYEQYF
TRBV30,TRBJ2-3,-,many,TGTGCCTGGAGTGACGTACGGGGTGGCACAGATACGCAGTATTTT,CAWSDVRGGTDTQYF
TRBV28,TRBJ2-3,TRBD2,many,TGTGCCAGCAGTCCTTTAGCGGGAGCTAGCACAGATACGCAGTATTTT,CASSPLAGASTDTQYF
TRBV7-9,TRBJ1-5,-,few,TGTGCCAGCAGCTTAGCTTCTGGGGGCAGGGAAAAGGTGGGCAATCAGCCCCAGCATTTT,CASSLASGGREKVGNQPQHF
TRBV13,TRBJ2-7,-,-,TGTGCCAGCAGCTTCAAGGGCCCCTACGAGCGGTACTTC,CASSFKGPYERYF
TRBV29-1,TRBJ2-2,-,many,TGCAGCGTTGTGGCGGGGAACACCGGGGAGCTGTTTTTT,CSVVAGNTGELFF
TRBV27,TRBJ2-2,-,-,TGTGCCAGCAGCCCGGACGTCCCAGGACCCGCGAACACCGGGGAGCTGTTTTTT,CASSPDVPGPANTGELFF
TRBV12-3/TRBV12-4,TRBJ2-1,-,many,TGTGCCAGCCGGCGGGCCCCTGCCGTGGTCTTC,CASRRAPAVVF
TRBV19,TRBJ2-5,-,few,TGTGCCAGTAGTAAGCCAGGGGAGGGGTTAACGGAGACCCAGTACTTC,CASSKPGEGLTETQYF
TRBV12-3/TRBV12-4,TRBJ2-5,-,many,TGTGCCAGCAGTTTATTACAGAGCCAAGAGACCCAGTACTTC,CASSLLQSQETQYF
TRBV27,TRBJ2-1,TRBD2,-,TGTGCCAGCAGTTTAACAGCTAGCGGGGCCTACACGGAGCAGTTCTTC,CASSLTASGAYTEQFF
TRBV15,TRBJ2-2,TRBD1,-,TGTGCCACCAGAACCGGGACAGGGGCTTCCAGGGAGCTGTTTTTT,CATRTGTGASRELFF
TRBV7-6,TRBJ2-1,TRBD2,-,TGTGCCAGCAGCTTGCATAAATTCGCGGGGGATGAGCAGTTCTTC,CASSLHKFAGDEQFF
TRBV7-9,TRBJ1-2,TRBD1,many,TGTGCCAGCAGGGCCGGTGGGACAGGAGCACGGGCTATGGCTTGCACCTTC,CASRAGGTGARAMACTF
TRBV9,TRBJ2-3,TRBD2,many,TGTGCCAGCAGCGTAGAGGATAGCGGGGCCCGCACAGATACGCAGTATTTT,CASSVEDSGARTDTQYF
TRBV7-9,TRBJ2-1,-,-,TGTGCCAGCAGTCCCGCGAACTACAATGAGCAGTTCTTC,CASSPANYNEQFF
TRBV20-1,TRBJ1-2,TRBD1,few,TGCAGTGCGAATGGACAGGGGGAAGGCTACACCTTC,CSANGQGEGYTF
TRBV6-2/TRBV6-3,TRBJ1-5,-,many,TGTGCCAGCAGTTTCGGGATTAGCAATCAGCCCCAGCATTTT,CASSFGISNQPQHF
TRBV9,TRBJ2-1,-,few,TGTGCCAGCAGCCCACTAGACCCTGAGCAGTTCTTC,CASSPLDPEQFF
TRBV6-2/TRBV6-3,TRBJ2-7,TRBD1,-,TGTGCCAGCAGTTACACGCCGGGACAGAGGACCTACGAGCAGTACTTC,CASSYTPGQRTYEQYF
TRBV7-9,TRBJ2-7,TRBD2,many,TGTGCCAGCAGCTTATCAGGGACTAGTACCTACGAGCAGTACTTC,CASSLSGTSTYEQYF
TRBV3-1,TRBJ2-5,-,-,TGTGCCAGCAGACGAAGGACCAGATCGGAAGAGGCCCAGTACTTC,CASRRRTRSEEAQYF
TRBV27,TRBJ1-6,TRBD1,many,TGTGCCAGCAGTCCATGGACAGGGGCTAGTTCACCCCTCCACTTT,CASSPWTGASSPLHF
TRBV5-4,TRBJ2-3,TRBD2,many,TGTGCCAGCAGCCCGATAGGGGCCCTAGCGGGAGTTTCGGATACGCAGTATTTT,CASSPIGALAGVSDTQYF
TRBV12-3/TRBV12-4,TRBJ2-3,-,many,TGTGCCAGCAGTCGGCCGTTACTAGAGGCAGATACGCAGTATTTT,CASSRPLLEADTQYF
TRBV5-6,TRBJ2-3,-,many,TGTGCCAGCAGGGTTTCCACAGATACGCAGTATTTT,CASRVSTDTQYF